This TCR beta chain came from a study of shared clonotypes between healthy human individuals. Trimming removed 2 bases from V and 1 base from J, with 5 bases in between. Per germline, CDR1 MNHEY and CDR2 SVGAGI. The CDR3 sequence is 13 residues long. CD4+ cells were split into CD45RA+ naive and CD45RA-negative memory subsets. The authors ran the assay at deep level. As originally analysed: ImmunoSEQ output lacked quality scores and full-length reads, limiting matched filtering. Generated by immunoSEQ multiplex PCR, the TCRdb table keeps only in-frame clones and is missing some. The D gene and trimming were derived from the DNA, and the V and J assignments and clone size from that table. The table has some 1 million clones, under 80% seen once.

The sequencing sample was made of memory CD4+ T cells sorted from blood. Subset defined: CD45RA-negative fraction. This chain uses TRBV6-5 with TRBJ1-1, with D unclear. The source of this sequence is a man aged 18 to 30 in good health. Here the CDR3 reads CASSYEANTEAFF. The DNA for the CDR3 is TGTGCCAGCAGTTACGAGGCGAACACTGAAGCTTTCTTT.